The entry below gives a single TCR beta chain sequence along with its context. This sample stems from a study of T cell responses to AZD1222 COVID-19 vaccine. V lost 0 bases and J 2 bases, leaving 17 bases between the germline ends. Germline V lookup: CDR1 LGHNA, CDR2 YSLEER. The CDR3 runs 18 residues. Clones were read by immunoSEQ multiplex PCR, and TCRdb kept only the in-frame ones, dropping some. The repertoire has about 110,000 clones, more than 90% of them found once; the top ten carry roughly 2%. This TCR derives from an adult in good health. The rearrangement joins TRBV4-3 to TRBJ1-5; D ambiguous. The input for sequencing was peripheral blood, taken on day 0 of AZD1222 vaccination. This CDR3 reads CASSQEEGSPWGNQPQHF. The DNA for the CDR3 is TGCGCCAGCAGCCAAGAGGAGGGAAGCCCCTGGGGCAATCAGCCCCAGCATTTT.